This T cell receptor beta chain was profiled in a study of Graves' ophthalmopathy and Graves' hyperthyroidism. This CDR3 spans 12 amino acids. V lost 3 bases and J lost 4, with 4 bases in between. CDR1 and CDR2 from the germline V gene are MDHEN and SYDVKM. Beta-chain TCR CDR3 regions were amplified from RNA transcripts. After a first-round RT-PCR with HTBI primers, a second-round multiplex PCR was run. Via MiXCR, TCRdb re-called the multiplex PCR reads, giving one row per CDR3 protein. The table lists under 200,000 distinct CDR3 sequences, over 35% of them singletons. In this sample, this clonotype turned up many times. The PBMCs were taken from approximately 9 ml of fresh peripheral blood.

The chain carries TRBV28 and TRBJ1-5; D is undetermined. The sequence was collected from a woman between 35 and 50 years old with Graves' ophthalmopathy. Sequenced input: peripheral blood. The CDR3 DNA sequence: TGTGCCAGCAGTTTCTTGAATCAGCCCCAGCATTTT. Protein: CASSFLNQPQHF.